This entry describes one T cell receptor (beta chain). In this sample, this clonotype turned up many times. What antigen it recognizes has not been identified. No qualities accompany the bases; no much larger clone lies one base away. The data belong to a study of blood T cells in healthy people across ages (dated by TCRdb to the mid-2010s). For the wider study: In model experiments, template switching captured about one uniquely barcoded TCR beta cDNA molecule for every two T cells. To avoid experimental bias, donors of different ages were randomly spread across the sequencing lanes. Two additional independent replicas of 1 million unique cDNA reads from the same blood draw were analyzed for two donors (one aged 18 to 29 and one aged 80 or older). Age-related changes in TCR beta repertoire diversity were measured in the study by deep sequencing normalized with unique cDNA molecular identifiers. Four age groups were formed from the donors: young (average approximately 15 years), middle-aged (just under 40), aged (about 62) and long-lived (around 80). Beyond this particular receptor, the publication reports: Observed TCR beta diversity per million T cells fell roughly linearly with age, and a significant reduction was already apparent by age around 36. Donor CMV infection status was unknown, potentially confounding age-related changes in expanded clonotypes. Bulk unsorted PBMC profiling prevented conclusive comparison of naive and antigen-experienced compartments. The percentage of naive T cells measured by flow cytometry correlated strongly with observed TCR beta diversity. Estimates of total diversity from one million sequenced T cells were regarded as lower bounds and underestimates. Compared with the aged group, the long-lived group had more naive CD4+ T cells, fewer expanded clones and increased TCR diversity, suggesting age selection.

The donors were 40 or so Caucasian individuals from Russia, aged roughly 6 to 90 years, who were systemically healthy. Each donor gave 8 to 10 milliliters of peripheral blood, drawn into EDTA-treated Vacutainer tubes. Ficoll-Paque density-gradient centrifugation was used to isolate PBMCs, with at least 6 million obtained per sample. Total RNA, at least 6 micrograms per sample, was extracted from PBMCs with Trizol reagent. For every donor, an aliquot of PBMCs went through flow cytometry to measure the percentages of naive CD45RAhigh/CD27high T cells. The method was 5' RACE. Sequencer: Illumina HiSeq 2500. A second roughly 7 to 12 cycle PCR used a sample-barcoded 5' primer and a J-beta primer mix. Each TCR beta cDNA molecule received a unique molecular identifier from a template-switch 5' adaptor carrying 12 random nucleotides. Each sample yielded at least 3 million CDR3-containing paired-end reads. First-strand cDNA was synthesized from all RNA with the Mint cDNA synthesis kit, primed by a TRBC-specific oligonucleotide. Following uracil-DNA glycosylase treatment, all cDNA underwent a first 18-cycle PCR with the universal primers M1SS and BC2_uni_R. For the original study's pipeline: Each sample was normalized by randomly selecting 1 million high-quality reads, each carrying a distinct molecular identifier. Reads with shared molecular identifiers were discarded instead of being binned into consensus sequences. MiTCR, run with a Q25 quality threshold and the strictest error-elimination algorithm, handled CDR3 identification, clonotype clustering and error correction. A nonparametric unseen species model using Euler transformation provided a lower-bound estimate of total TCR beta diversity. Using fastp trimming at Q25 and MiXCR clonotype assembly, TCRdb reanalyzed the public sequencing data and kept in-frame beta chains. Each record represents a unique CDR3 protein, reported with the most common genes and DNA among its rows. For this entry, the V and J calls and clone size follow TCRdb and not the study's own pipeline. A total of 850,000 to 1,000,000 distinct CDR3 sequences appear in this sample, roughly 52% of them only once. Of the sample, roughly 13% is held by the ten largest clones.

The TCR was taken from a man aged 30 to 45 in good health. The specimen was blood.

In nucleotides, the sequence is TGTGCCAGCAGCTTAGTACGGGGTGGGAGCTACGAGCAGTACTTC. It is translated as CASSLVRGGSYEQYF. The chain is assembled from TRBV11-2 and TRBJ2-7, and TRBD2 may be the D gene, going by 5 matching bases. From a lookup of the germline V gene, CDR1 and CDR2 are SGHAT and FQNNGV. V is cut by 1 base and J by 3 bases, and the space between the germline ends is 13 bases. The CDR3 measures 15 amino acids from cysteine to phenylalanine. Left in the record is the CDR3 DNA by itself, 45 bases read in frame from the first base.